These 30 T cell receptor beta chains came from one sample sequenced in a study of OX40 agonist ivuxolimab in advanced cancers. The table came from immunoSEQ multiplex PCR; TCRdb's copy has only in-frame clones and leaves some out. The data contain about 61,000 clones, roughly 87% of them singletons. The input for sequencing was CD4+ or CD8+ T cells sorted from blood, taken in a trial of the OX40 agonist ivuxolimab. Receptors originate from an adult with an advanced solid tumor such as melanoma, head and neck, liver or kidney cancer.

The CDR3 loop is CASSPDGDRAPEAFF. Written as DNA, the CDR3 is TGTGCCAGCAGCCCAGATGGGGACAGGGCCCCCGAAGCTTTCTTT. The chain combines TRBV7-3 with TRBJ1-1, with 9 bases aligning to TRBD1. The CDR3 is 15 residues long. V shed 5 bases and J 8 bases; nucleotides not matched to a gene: 12. The V gene's germline CDR1 is SGHTA and CDR2 FQGTGA.

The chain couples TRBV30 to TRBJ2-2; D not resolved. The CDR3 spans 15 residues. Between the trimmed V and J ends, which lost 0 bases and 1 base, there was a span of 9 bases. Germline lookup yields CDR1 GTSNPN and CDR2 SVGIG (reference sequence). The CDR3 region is CAWSVWALNTGELFF. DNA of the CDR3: TGTGCCTGGAGTGTGTGGGCCCTGAACACCGGGGAGCTGTTTTTT.

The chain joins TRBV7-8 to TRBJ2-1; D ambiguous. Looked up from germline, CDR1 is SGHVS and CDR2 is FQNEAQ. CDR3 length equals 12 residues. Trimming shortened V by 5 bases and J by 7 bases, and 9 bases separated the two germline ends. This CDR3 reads CASSPLGNEQFF. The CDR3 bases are TGTGCCAGCAGCCCCTTAGGGAATGAGCAGTTCTTC.

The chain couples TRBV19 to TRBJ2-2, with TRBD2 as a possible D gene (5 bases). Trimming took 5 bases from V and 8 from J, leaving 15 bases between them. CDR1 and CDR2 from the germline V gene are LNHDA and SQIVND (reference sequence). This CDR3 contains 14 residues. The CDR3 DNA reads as TGTGCCAGTAGTTTGGGCCGCGGGCTTGGGGAGCTGTTTTTT. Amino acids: CASSLGRGLGELFF.

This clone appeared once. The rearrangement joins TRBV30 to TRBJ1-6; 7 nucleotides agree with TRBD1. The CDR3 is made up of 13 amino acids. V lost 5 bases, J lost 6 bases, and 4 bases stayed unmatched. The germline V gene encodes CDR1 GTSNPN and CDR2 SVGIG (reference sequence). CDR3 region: CAWQQGSNSPLHF. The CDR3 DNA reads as TGTGCCTGGCAACAGGGGAGTAATTCACCCCTCCACTTT.

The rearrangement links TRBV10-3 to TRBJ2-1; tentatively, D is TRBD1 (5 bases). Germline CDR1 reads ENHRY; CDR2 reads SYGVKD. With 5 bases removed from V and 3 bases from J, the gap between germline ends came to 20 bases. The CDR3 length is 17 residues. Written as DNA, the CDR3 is TGTGCCATCAGTCCTACCTTTCAGGGTTCCCTCTACAATGAGCAGTTCTTC. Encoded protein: CAISPTFQGSLYNEQFF.

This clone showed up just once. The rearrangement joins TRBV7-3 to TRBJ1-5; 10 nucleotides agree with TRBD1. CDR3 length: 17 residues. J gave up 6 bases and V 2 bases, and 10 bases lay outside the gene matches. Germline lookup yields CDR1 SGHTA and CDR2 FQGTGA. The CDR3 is CASSLEYGTGVSQPQHF. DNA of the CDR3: TGTGCCAGCAGCTTAGAGTATGGGACAGGGGTTAGTCAGCCCCAGCATTTT.

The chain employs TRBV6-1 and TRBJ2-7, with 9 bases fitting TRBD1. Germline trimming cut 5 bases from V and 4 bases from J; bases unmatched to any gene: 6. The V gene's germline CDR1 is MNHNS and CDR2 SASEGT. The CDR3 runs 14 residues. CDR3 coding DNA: TGTGCCAGCAGTTATTTTGGACAGGGGTACGAGCAGTACTTC. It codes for CASSYFGQGYEQYF.

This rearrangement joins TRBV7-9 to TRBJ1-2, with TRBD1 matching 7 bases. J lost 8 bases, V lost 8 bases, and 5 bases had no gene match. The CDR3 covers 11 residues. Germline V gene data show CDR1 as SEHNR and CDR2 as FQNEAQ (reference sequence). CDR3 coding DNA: TGTGCCAGCGGACAGGCCTGGGGCTACACCTTC. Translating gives CASGQAWGYTF.

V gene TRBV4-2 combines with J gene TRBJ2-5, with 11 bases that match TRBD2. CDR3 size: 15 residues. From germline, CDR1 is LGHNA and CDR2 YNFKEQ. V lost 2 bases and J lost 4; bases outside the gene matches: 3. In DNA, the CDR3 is TGTGCCAGCAGCCAAAGGACTAGCGGGCGAGAGACCCAGTACTTC. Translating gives CASSQRTSGRETQYF.

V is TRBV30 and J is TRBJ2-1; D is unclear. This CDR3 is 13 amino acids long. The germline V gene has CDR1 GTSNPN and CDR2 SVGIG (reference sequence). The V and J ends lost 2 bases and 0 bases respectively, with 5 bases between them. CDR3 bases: TGTGCCTGGAGTCTGGGCTCCTACAATGAGCAGTTCTTC. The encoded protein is CAWSLGSYNEQFF.

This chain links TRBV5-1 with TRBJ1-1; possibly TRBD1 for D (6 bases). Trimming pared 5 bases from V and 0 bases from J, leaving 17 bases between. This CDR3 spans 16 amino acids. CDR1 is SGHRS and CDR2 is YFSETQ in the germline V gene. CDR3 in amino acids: CASRRGGGDLNTEAFF. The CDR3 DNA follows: TGCGCCAGCAGGCGAGGGGGTGGGGATCTGAACACTGAAGCTTTCTTT.

The CDR3 DNA reads as TGTGCCAGCAGCTTGCAGGGCGTTGACTATGGCTACACCTTC. As protein: CASSLQGVDYGYTF. The J gene is TRBJ1-2, the V gene TRBV7-9, with a tentative D call TRBD1 (5 bases). V lost 3 bases and J lost 3, with 11 bases in between. The CDR3 covers 14 residues. Looked up from germline, CDR1 is SEHNR and CDR2 is FQNEAQ (reference sequence).

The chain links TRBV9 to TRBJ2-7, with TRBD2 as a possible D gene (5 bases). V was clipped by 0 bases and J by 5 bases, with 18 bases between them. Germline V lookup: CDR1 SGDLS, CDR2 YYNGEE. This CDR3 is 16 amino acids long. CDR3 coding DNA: TGTGCCAGCAGCGTAGAGGAAGGAGGCGTCATCGACGAGCAGTACTTC. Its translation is CASSVEEGGVIDEQYF.

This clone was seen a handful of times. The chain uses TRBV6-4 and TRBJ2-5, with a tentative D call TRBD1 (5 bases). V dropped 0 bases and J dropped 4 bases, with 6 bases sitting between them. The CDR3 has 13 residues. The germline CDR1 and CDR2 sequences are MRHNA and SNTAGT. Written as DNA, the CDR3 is TGTGCCAGCAGTGACTCAAGGGGAGAGACCCAGTACTTC. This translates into CASSDSRGETQYF.

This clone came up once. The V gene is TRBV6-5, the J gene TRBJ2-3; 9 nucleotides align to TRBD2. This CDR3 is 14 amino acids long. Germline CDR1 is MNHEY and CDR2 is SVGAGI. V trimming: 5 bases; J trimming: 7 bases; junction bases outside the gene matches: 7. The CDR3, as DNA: TGTGCCAGCAGTCTGCGGGGGGGCAAATATACGCAGTATTTT. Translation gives CASSLRGGKYTQYF.

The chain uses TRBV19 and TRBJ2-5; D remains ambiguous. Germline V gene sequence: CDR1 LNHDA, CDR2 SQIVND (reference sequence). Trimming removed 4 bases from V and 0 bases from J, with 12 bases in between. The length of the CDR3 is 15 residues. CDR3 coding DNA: TGTGCCAGTAGTAACCCCGGACGGGACCAAGAGACCCAGTACTTC. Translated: CASSNPGRDQETQYF.

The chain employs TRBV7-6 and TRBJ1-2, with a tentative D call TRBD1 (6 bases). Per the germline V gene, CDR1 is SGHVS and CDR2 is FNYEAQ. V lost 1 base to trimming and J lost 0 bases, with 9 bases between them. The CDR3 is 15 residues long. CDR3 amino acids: CASSLEAGANYGYTF. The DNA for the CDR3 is TGTGCCAGCAGCTTAGAGGCAGGGGCTAACTATGGCTACACCTTC.

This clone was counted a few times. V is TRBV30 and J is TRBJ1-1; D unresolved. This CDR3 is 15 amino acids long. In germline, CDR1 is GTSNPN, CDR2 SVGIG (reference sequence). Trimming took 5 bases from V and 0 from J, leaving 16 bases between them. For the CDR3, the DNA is TGTGCCTGGGAGTCAAGCGCGGATTTGAACACTGAAGCTTTCTTT. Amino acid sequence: CAWESSADLNTEAFF.

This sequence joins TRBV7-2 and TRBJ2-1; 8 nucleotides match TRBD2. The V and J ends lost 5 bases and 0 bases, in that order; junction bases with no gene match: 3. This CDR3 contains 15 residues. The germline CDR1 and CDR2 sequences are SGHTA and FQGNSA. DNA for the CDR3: TGTGCCAGCAGCCGCGGGGGGAGCTCCTACAATGAGCAGTTCTTC. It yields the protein CASSRGGSSYNEQFF.

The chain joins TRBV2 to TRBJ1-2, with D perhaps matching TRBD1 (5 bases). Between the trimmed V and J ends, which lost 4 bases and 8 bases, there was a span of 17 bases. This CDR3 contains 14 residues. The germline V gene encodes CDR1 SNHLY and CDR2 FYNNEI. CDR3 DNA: TGTGCCAGCAGTGCTGCAGTCCCCGAGGGGGGCTACACCTTC. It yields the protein CASSAAVPEGGYTF.

This chain's CDR3 is CASSLAVGQPTGNTIYF. Written as DNA, the CDR3 is TGCGCCAGCAGCTTGGCGGTCGGCCAGCCGACTGGAAACACCATATATTTT. V usage is TRBV5-1 and J usage is TRBJ1-3, with D unresolved. The CDR3 sequence is 17 residues long. The germline gives CDR1 SGHRS, CDR2 YFSETQ. Trimming removed 0 bases from V and 2 bases from J, with 15 bases in between.

The CDR3 protein is CASSQRQEPGYGYTF. As DNA, the CDR3 is TGTGCCAGCAGCCAGAGACAGGAACCAGGCTATGGCTACACCTTC. The chain combines TRBV14 with TRBJ1-2, with a tentative D call TRBD1 (6 bases). This CDR3 is built from 15 residues. Germline V gene data show CDR1 as SGHDN and CDR2 as FVKESK. Trimming left V 3 bases short and J 4 bases short, with 15 bases between.

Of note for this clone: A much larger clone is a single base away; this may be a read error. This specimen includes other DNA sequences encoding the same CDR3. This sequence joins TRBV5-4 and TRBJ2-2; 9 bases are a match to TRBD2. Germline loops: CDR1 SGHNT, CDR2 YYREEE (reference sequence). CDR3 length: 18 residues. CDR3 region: CASSLTRTSGLDAGELFF. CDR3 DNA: TGTGCTAGCAGCTTGACGCGCACTAGCGGGTTGGACGCCGGGGAGCTGTTTTTT.

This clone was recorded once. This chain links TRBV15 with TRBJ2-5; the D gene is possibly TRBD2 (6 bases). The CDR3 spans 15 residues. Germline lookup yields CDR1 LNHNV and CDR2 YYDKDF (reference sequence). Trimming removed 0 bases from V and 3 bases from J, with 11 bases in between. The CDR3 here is CATSRDNGGEETQYF. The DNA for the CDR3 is TGTGCCACCAGCAGAGATAACGGGGGAGAAGAGACCCAGTACTTC.

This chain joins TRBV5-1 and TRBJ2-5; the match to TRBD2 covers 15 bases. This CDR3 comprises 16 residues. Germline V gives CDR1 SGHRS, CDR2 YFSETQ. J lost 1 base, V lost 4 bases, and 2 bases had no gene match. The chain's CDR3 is CASSQGLAGGQETQYF. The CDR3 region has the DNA TGCGCCAGCAGCCAGGGACTAGCGGGGGGCCAAGAGACCCAGTACTTC.

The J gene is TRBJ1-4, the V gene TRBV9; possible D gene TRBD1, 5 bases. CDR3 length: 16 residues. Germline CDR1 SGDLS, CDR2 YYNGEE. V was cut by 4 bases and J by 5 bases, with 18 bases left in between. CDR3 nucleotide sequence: TGTGCCAGCAGCTCCCGTGGGGGGAGGGTGAATGAAAAACTGTTTTTT. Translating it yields CASSSRGGRVNEKLFF. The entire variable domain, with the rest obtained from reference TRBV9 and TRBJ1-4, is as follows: DSGVTQTPKHLITATGQRVTLRCSPRSGDLSVYWYQQSLDQGLQFLIQYYNGEERAKGNILERFSAQQFPDLHSELNLSSLELGDSALYFCASSSRGGRVNEKLFFGSGTQLSVL.

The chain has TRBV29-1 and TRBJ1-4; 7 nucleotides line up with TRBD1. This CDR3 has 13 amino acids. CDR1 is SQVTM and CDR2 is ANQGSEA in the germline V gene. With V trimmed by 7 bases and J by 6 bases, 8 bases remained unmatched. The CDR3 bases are TGCAGCGGGACAGGTACTGGGGATGAAAAACTGTTTTTT. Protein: CSGTGTGDEKLFF. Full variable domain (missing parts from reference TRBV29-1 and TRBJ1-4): SAVISQKPSRDICQRGTSLTIQCQVDSQVTMMFWYRQQPGQSLTLIATANQGSEATYESGFVIDKFPISRPNLTFSTLTVSNMSPEDSSIYLCSGTGTGDEKLFFGSGTQLSVL.

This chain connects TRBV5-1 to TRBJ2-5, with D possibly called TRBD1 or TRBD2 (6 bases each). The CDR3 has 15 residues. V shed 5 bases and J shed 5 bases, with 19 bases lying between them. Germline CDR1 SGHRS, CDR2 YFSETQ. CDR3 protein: CASSGGQGVRETQYF. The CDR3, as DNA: TGCGCCAGCAGTGGGGGGCAGGGCGTGAGGGAGACCCAGTACTTC.

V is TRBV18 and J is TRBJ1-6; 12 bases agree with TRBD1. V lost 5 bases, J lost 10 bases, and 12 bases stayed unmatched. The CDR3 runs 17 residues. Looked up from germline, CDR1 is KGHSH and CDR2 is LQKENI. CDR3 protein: CASSTGTGGATGSPLHF. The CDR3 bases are TGTGCCAGCTCAACTGGGACAGGGGGCGCGACAGGGTCACCCCTCCACTTT.